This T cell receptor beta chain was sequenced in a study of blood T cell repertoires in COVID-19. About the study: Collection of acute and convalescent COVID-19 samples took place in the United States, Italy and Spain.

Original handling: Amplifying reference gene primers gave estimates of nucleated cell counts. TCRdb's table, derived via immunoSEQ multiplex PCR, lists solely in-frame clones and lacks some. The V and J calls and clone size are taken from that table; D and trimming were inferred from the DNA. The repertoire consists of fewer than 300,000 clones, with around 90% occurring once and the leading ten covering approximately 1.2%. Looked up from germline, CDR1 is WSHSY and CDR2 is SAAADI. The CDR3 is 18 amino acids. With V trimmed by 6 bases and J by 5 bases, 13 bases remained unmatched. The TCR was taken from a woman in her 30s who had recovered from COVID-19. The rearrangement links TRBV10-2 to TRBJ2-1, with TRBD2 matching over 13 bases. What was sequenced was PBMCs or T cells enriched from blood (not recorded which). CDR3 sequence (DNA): TGCGCCAGCAGCGGGGCCCTGGGGACTAGCGGGACTAACAATGAGCAGTTCTTC. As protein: CASSGALGTSGTNNEQFF.